This entry describes one TCR beta chain. The data were produced by immunoSEQ multiplex PCR, yet TCRdb's version contains in-frame clones alone and is incomplete. The sample carries 60,000 to 95,000 clones, approximately 88% recorded once. Trimming cost V 4 bases and J 5 bases; bases outside gene matches: 6. Germline assignment: CDR1 MNHEY and CDR2 SMNVEV (reference sequence). This CDR3 is built from 14 residues. The sample originates from a study of control samples from healthy donors and cancer patients. The source of this sequence is a middle-aged man in good health. The sequenced material came from blood. This sequence joins TRBV27 and TRBJ2-7; the match to TRBD2 covers 9 bases. This CDR3 reads CASSSAGGIHEQYF. The CDR3 nucleotides are TGTGCCAGCAGTTCTGCGGGAGGGATCCACGAGCAGTACTTC.